The next 14 T cell receptor beta chains were all read from a single sample in a study of T cells after yellow fever vaccination. TCRdb passed the 5' RACE reads through MiXCR, listing each CDR3 protein once. This sample yields about 69,000 distinct CDR3 sequences, of which roughly 6% are seen a single time; roughly 2% belongs to the top ten. This material consisted of CD4+ T cells sorted from PBMCs, taken about 2 weeks after the first yellow fever vaccination. These receptors were collected from a man younger than 35 who received the YFV17D yellow fever vaccine.

This clonotype was picked up many times. V is TRBV7-9 and J is TRBJ2-2; D might be TRBD1 (6 bases). V was shortened by 2 bases and J by 5 bases, with 12 bases between the two germline ends. CDR1 and CDR2 from the germline V gene are SEHNR and FQNEAQ (reference sequence). The CDR3 sequence is 15 residues long. CDR3 sequence: CASSLSPQGTGELFF. Written as DNA, the CDR3 is TGTGCCAGCAGCTTATCACCCCAGGGGACCGGGGAGCTGTTTTTT. Drawing the rest from reference TRBV7-9 and TRBJ2-2, the complete variable domain is DTGVSQNPRHKITKRGQNVTFRCDPISEHNRLYWYRQTLGQGPEFLTYFQNEAQLEKSRLLSDRFSAERPKGSFSTLEIQRTEQGDSAMYLCASSLSPQGTGELFFGEGSRLTVL.

This clonotype was counted between two and nine times. The V gene is TRBV5-4, the J gene TRBJ2-6; D unresolved. CDR3 length: 14 residues. The ends were cut back, 4 bases at V and 3 bases at J, with 8 bases in the middle. Germline V CDR1 and CDR2: SGHNT, YYREEE (reference sequence). CDR3: CASSLHSGANVLTF. CDR3 DNA sequence: TGTGCCAGCAGCCTCCACAGTGGGGCCAACGTCCTGACTTTC.

In this sample, this clonotype turned up many times. The CDR3 loop is CASSNTRGSQETQYF. The CDR3 DNA reads TGTGCCAGCAGCAACACCCGGGGTTCCCAAGAGACCCAGTACTTC. This chain connects TRBV7-2 to TRBJ2-5; tentative D call: TRBD2 (5 bases). Deletions cut 5 bases from V and 1 base from J, with 14 bases between. The V gene's germline CDR1 is SGHTA and CDR2 FQGNSA. This CDR3 region has 15 residues.

This clonotype was detected ten times or more. The rearrangement links TRBV9 to TRBJ2-1; 9 bases are shared with TRBD1. The CDR3 sequence is 15 residues long. Germline CDR1 SGDLS, CDR2 YYNGEE. Trimming at V came to 3 bases and at J to 4 bases, leaving 5 bases not matched to a gene. The CDR3 sequence: CASSGMGQGYNEQFF. In nucleotides, the CDR3 is TGTGCCAGCAGCGGCATGGGACAGGGATACAATGAGCAGTTCTTC.

At least ten counts were recorded for this clonotype. The V and J genes are TRBV6-2 or TRBV6-3 and TRBJ2-1; maybe TRBD1 (5 bases). V lost 2 bases, J lost 10 bases, and 9 bases lay in between. The CDR3 covers 12 residues. Germline CDR1 is MNHEY and CDR2 is SVGEGT. CDR3 sequence reads: CASSYRDREQFF. The CDR3, as DNA: TGTGCCAGCAGTTACCGTGACAGAGAGCAGTTCTTC.

At least ten counts were recorded for this clonotype. The rearrangement links TRBV7-3 to TRBJ1-6; TRBD1 matches 7 bases. This CDR3 is built from 14 residues. With 6 bases clipped from V and 6 bases from J, the junction kept 5 bases outside the gene matches. CDR1 and CDR2 from the germline V gene are SGHTA and FQGTGA. The CDR3 loop is CASSRQGGNSPLHF. The CDR3 nucleotides read TGTGCCAGCAGTCGACAGGGTGGTAATTCACCCCTCCACTTT.

This clonotype came up many times. CDR3 sequence: CASSPAGFDYNEQFF. The CDR3 DNA reads as TGTGCCAGCTCACCAGCAGGGTTTGACTACAATGAGCAGTTCTTC. The chain combines TRBV18 with TRBJ2-1, with TRBD1 as a possible D gene (5 bases). The CDR3 consists of 15 residues. CDR1 is KGHSH, CDR2 LQKENI, per germline. Trimming cost V 2 bases and J 3 bases, with 11 bases left between them. Full variable domain (missing parts from reference TRBV18 and TRBJ2-1): NAGVMQNPRHLVRRRGQEARLRCSPMKGHSHVYWYRQLPEEGLKFMVYLQKENIIDESGMPKERFSAEFPKEGPSILRIQQVVRGDSAAYFCASSPAGFDYNEQFFGPGTRLTVL.

This clonotype was picked up many times. The chain carries TRBV30 and TRBJ1-2, with D uncertain. The CDR3 extends over 14 amino acids. Trimming took off 0 bases at V and 7 bases at J, with 15 bases between the two ends. Germline CDR1 GTSNPN, CDR2 SVGIG (reference sequence). CDR3 nucleotides: TGTGCCTGGAGTGTATTCCTGGGATTGGCTGGCTACACCTTC. Translating gives CAWSVFLGLAGYTF.

The table lists this clonotype with many counts. This chain joins TRBV10-2 and TRBJ2-1, with 10 bases that match TRBD1. The germline gives CDR1 WSHSY, CDR2 SAAADI. The CDR3 runs to 14 residues. Trimming cost V 6 bases and J 1 base; bases outside gene matches: 0. The CDR3: CASRDRGSYNEQFF. In nucleotides, the CDR3 is TGCGCCAGCAGGGACAGGGGGTCCTACAATGAGCAGTTCTTC.

This clonotype was detected ten times or more. This rearrangement joins TRBV19 to TRBJ2-2; TRBD1 matches at 11 bases. CDR1 and CDR2 (germline): LNHDA, SQIVND (reference sequence). This CDR3 is built from 13 residues. The V segment lost 7 bases and the J segment 6 bases; nucleotides outside the gene matches: 1. CDR3 sequence reads: CASMGQGAGELFF. CDR3 in DNA: TGTGCCAGTATGGGACAGGGGGCCGGGGAGCTGTTTTTT.

There are many counts of this clonotype. J is TRBJ2-1 and V is TRBV24-1; D is unresolved. This CDR3 has 14 residues. Deletions cut 3 bases from V and 1 base from J, with 6 bases between. CDR1 is KGHDR, CDR2 SFDVKD, per germline. The CDR3 DNA reads as TGTGCCACCAGTGATAGCATTTCCTACAATGAGCAGTTCTTC. Its protein is CATSDSISYNEQFF.

Many counts were recorded for this clonotype. V gene TRBV28 combines with J gene TRBJ2-7; either TRBD1 or TRBD2 may supply D (5 bases each). V was cut by 6 bases and J by 4 bases, with 16 bases left in between. This CDR3 has 14 residues. Germline loops: CDR1 MDHEN, CDR2 SYDVKM. The DNA of the CDR3 is TGTGCCAGCAGAACCGGGACCGCCTCATACGAGCAGTACGTC. As protein: CASRTGTASYEQYV.

This clonotype came up many times. The chain is built from TRBV7-2 and TRBJ2-5; D possibly matches TRBD1 or TRBD2 (5 bases each). Trimming pared 2 bases from V and 4 bases from J, leaving 14 bases between. The CDR3 consists of 15 residues. In germline, CDR1 is SGHTA, CDR2 FQGNSA. The CDR3 here is CASSLQRGRLETQYF. DNA of the CDR3: TGTGCCAGCAGCTTACAACGGGGACGCCTAGAGACCCAGTACTTC.

This clonotype was seen repeatedly, ten times or more. The genes are TRBV11-2 and TRBJ2-3; D possibly uses TRBD1 or TRBD2 (6 bases each). Germline V lookup: CDR1 SGHAT, CDR2 FQNNGV. Trimming took off 0 bases at V and 2 bases at J, with 18 bases between the two ends. This CDR3 has 18 amino acids. CDR3 sequence reads: CASSLEEGVAEPTDTQYF. The CDR3 DNA is TGTGCCAGCAGCTTAGAGGAGGGGGTAGCGGAGCCCACAGATACGCAGTATTTT. The full variable domain, its missing parts supplied by reference TRBV11-2 and TRBJ2-3, is EAGVAQSPRYKIIEKRQSVAFWCNPISGHATLYWYQQILGQGPKLLIQFQNNGVVDDSQLPKDRFSAERLKGVDSTLKIQPAKLEDSAVYLCASSLEEGVAEPTDTQYFGPGTRLTVL.